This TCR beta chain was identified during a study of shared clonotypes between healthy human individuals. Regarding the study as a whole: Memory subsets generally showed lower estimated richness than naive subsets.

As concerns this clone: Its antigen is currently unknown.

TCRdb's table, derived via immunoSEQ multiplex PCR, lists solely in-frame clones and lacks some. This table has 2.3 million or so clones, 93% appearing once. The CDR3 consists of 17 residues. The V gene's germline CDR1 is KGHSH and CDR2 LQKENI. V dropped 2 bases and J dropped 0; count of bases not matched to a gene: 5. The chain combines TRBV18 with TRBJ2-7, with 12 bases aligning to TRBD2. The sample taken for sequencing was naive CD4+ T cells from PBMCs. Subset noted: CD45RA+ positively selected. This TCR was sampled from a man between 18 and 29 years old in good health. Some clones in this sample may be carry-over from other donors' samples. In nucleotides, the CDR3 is TGTGCCAGCTCACCAGCACTAGCGGGAGGCCTCTCCTACGAGCAGTACTTC. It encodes CASSPALAGGLSYEQYF.